The rows below give T cell receptor beta chains drawn from one sample of a study of cytomegalovirus exposure and HLA in healthy donors. The assay was immunoSEQ multiplex PCR, and TCRdb's table has in-frame clones only and misses some. The sample lists 240,000 or so clones; about 80% were seen once. The material sequenced was PBMCs. Source of these receptors: a woman in her thirties or forties in good health and CMV-seropositive. Each CDR3 is given with its conserved first and last residue. The D gene is left open where the match is weak. The size of a clone is reported for some rows only, either as once, few or many, or as a class for expanded clones.

>TRBV7-9|few|NA|TRBJ1-4
TGTGCCAGCAGCTTAGGGCGGGTCAGCTGGAGAGGTGAAAAACTGTTTTTT
CASSLGRVSWRGEKLFF
>TRBV5-4|NA|NA|TRBJ2-7
TGTGCCAGCAGCTTGGGGGGAGGGGGGAGGACCTACGAGCAGTACTTC
CASSLGGGGRTYEQYF
>TRBV19|NA|NA|TRBJ1-1
TGTGCCAGTAGTATAGATCGAGGGAACACTGAAGCTTTCTTT
CASSIDRGNTEAFF
>TRBV30|NA|NA|TRBJ1-4
TGTGCCTGGAGTGTAACCTCAGGAAAACTGTTTTTT
CAWSVTSGKLFF
>TRBV4-2|NA|TRBD1|TRBJ1-2
TGTGCCAGCAGCCCCCCTCCCCTGAGCAGACAGGGACGCGGCTACACCTTC
CASSPPPLSRQGRGYTF
>TRBV13|NA|TRBD2|TRBJ2-7
TGTGCCAGCAGCTTAGGGGGAGGACTAGCGGGACCGTACGAGCAGTACTTC
CASSLGGGLAGPYEQYF
>TRBV19|NA|NA|TRBJ1-5
TGTGCCAGTAGTAGTCAGGCCGGTAAAACCAATCAGCCCCAGCATTTT
CASSSQAGKTNQPQHF
>TRBV28|NA|TRBD2|TRBJ2-3
TGTGCCAGCAGTTTATGGGCTAGCGGGGGTGTATTAGGTACGCAGTATTTT
CASSLWASGGVLGTQYF
>TRBV7-3|NA|TRBD2|TRBJ2-1
TGTGCCAGCAGCCCTGGCCCCGCGGGGGGCTACAATGAGCAGTTCTTC
CASSPGPAGGYNEQFF
>TRBV9|once|TRBD2|TRBJ2-3
TGTGCCAGCAGCGTAGCTCCAGCGGGAGGTACCACAGATACGCAGTATTTT
CASSVAPAGGTTDTQYF
>TRBV9|NA|TRBD2|TRBJ2-3
TGTGCCAGCAGTGAGGGCCACATTCTAGCGGGAAGGGCAGATACGCAGTATTTT
CASSEGHILAGRADTQYF
>TRBV21-1|NA|NA|TRBJ2-7
TGTGCCAGCAGCAAAACAGGCGGGAGTAGCACCTACGAGCAGTACTTC
CASSKTGGSSTYEQYF
>TRBV19|few|NA|TRBJ1-5
TGTGCCAGTAGTATAGCCTATCAGGGAAATCAGCCCCAGCATTTT
CASSIAYQGNQPQHF
>TRBV7-2|NA|NA|TRBJ1-5
TGTGCCAGCAGCTTGTCGGGTGGACAGCCCCAGCATTTT
CASSLSGGQPQHF
>TRBV6-5|NA|TRBD1|TRBJ1-2
TGTGCCAGCAGGAGGAGGGGGCCCAACTATGGCTACACCTTC
CASRRRGPNYGYTF
>TRBV29-1|NA|TRBD2|TRBJ2-5
TGCAGCGGGGTGGGACTAGCGGGGGAGAACCAAGAGACCCAGTACTTC
CSGVGLAGENQETQYF
>TRBV7-3|once|NA|TRBJ1-1
TGTGCCAGCAGCTTATCAGGGACAACGAACACTGAAGCTTTCTTT
CASSLSGTTNTEAFF
>TRBV7-7|NA|NA|TRBJ1-1
TGTGCCAGCAGCTTGGGGCAGGGTACTGAAGCTTTCTTT
CASSLGQGTEAFF
>TRBV6-5|NA|NA|TRBJ1-2
TGTGCCAGCAGTGTACAGGGAATGGGTGGCTACACCTTC
CASSVQGMGGYTF
>TRBV5-6|NA|NA|TRBJ1-1
TGTGCCAGCAGGGGGGGGTCGGGGGGAGATAACACTGAAGCTTTCTTT
CASRGGSGGDNTEAFF
>TRBV5-5|NA|NA|TRBJ1-2
TGTGCCAGCAGCGGCCAGGACAGCACCTATGGCTACACCTTC
CASSGQDSTYGYTF
>TRBV7-2|NA|TRBD2|TRBJ2-5
TGTGCCAGCAGCTTACAGGCTAGCGGGGAGGAGACCCAGTACTTC
CASSLQASGEETQYF
>TRBV30|NA|TRBD2|TRBJ2-3
TGTGCCTGGAGTAGGGGCGGGAGGGGGGCAGATACGCAGTATTTT
CAWSRGGRGADTQYF